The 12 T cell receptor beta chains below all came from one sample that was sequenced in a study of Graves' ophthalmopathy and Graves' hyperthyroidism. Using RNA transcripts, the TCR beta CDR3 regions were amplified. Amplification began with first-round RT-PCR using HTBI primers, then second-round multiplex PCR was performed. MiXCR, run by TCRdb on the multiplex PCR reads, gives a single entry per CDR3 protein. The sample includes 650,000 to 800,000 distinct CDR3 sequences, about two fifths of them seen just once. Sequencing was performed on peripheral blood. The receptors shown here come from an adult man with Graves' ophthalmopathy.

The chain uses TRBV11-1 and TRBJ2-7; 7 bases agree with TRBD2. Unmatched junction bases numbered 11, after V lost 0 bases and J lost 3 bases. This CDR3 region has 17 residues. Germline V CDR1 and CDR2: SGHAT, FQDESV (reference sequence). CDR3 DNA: TGTGCCAGCAGCTTAGCGAGCGGGGCCGAGGGGAACTACGAGCAGTACTTC. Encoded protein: CASSLASGAEGNYEQYF.

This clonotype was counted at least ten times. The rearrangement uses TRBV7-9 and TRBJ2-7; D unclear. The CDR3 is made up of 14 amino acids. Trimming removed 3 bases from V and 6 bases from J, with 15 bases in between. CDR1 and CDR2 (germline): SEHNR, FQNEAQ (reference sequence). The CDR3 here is CASSLSETSGEQYF. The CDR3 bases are TGTGCCAGCAGCTTGAGCGAGACGTCGGGCGAGCAGTACTTC.

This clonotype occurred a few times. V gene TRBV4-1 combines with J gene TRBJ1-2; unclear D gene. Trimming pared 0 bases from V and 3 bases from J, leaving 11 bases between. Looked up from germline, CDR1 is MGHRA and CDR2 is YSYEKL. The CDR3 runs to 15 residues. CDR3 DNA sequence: TGCGCCAGCAGCCAAGAGCCAGGTGACGACTATGGCTACACCTTC. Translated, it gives CASSQEPGDDYGYTF.

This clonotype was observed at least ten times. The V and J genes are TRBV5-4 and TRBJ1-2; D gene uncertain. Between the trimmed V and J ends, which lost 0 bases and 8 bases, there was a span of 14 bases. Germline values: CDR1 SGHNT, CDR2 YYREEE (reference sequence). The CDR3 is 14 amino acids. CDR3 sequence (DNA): TGTGCCAGCAGCTTGGGGACGGAAGAGGAAGGCTACACCTTC. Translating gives CASSLGTEEEGYTF.

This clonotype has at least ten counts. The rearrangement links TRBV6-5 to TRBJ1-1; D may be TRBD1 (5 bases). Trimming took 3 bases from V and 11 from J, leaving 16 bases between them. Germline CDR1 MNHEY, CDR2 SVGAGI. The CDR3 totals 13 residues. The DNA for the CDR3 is TGTGCCAGCAGTTATCCAGGAGCGGGGGATGCTTTCTTT. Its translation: CASSYPGAGDAFF.

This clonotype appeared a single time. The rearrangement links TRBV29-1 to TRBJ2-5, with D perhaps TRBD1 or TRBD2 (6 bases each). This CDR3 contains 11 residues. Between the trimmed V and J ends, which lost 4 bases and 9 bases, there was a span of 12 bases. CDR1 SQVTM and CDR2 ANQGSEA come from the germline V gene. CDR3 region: CSVARGGSQYF. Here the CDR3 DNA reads TGCAGCGTTGCGAGAGGGGGGTCCCAGTACTTC.

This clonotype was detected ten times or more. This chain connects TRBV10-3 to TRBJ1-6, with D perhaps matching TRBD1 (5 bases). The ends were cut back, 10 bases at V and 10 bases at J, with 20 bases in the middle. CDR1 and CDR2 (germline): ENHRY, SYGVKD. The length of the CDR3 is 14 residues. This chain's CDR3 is CASSFGTFGSPLHF. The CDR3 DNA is TGTGCCAGCTCCTTTGGGACCTTCGGGTCACCCCTCCACTTT.

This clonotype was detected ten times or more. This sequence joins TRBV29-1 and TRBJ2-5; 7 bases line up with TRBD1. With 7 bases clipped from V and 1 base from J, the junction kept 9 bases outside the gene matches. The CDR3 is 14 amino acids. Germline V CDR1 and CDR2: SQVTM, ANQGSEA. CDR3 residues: CSAKIRDSQETQYF. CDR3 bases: TGCAGCGCTAAGATCCGGGACAGCCAAGAGACCCAGTACTTC.

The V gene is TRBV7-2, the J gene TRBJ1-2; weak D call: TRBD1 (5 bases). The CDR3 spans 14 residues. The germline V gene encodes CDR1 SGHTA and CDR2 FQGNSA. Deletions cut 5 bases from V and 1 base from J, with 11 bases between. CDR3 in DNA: TGTGCCAGCAGCGACGTGGGGGTTAACTATGGCTACACCTTC. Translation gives CASSDVGVNYGYTF.

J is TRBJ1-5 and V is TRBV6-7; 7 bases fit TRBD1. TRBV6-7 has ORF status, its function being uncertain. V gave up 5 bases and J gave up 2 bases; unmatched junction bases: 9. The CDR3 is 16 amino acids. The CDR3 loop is CASSESTGDRNQPQHF. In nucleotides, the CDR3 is TGTGCCAGCAGTGAATCCACAGGGGATCGCAATCAGCCCCAGCATTTT.

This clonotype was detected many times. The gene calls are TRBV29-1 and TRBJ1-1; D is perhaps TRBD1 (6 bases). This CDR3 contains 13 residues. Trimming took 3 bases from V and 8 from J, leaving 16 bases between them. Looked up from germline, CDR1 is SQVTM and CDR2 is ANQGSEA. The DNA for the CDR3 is TGCAGCGTTGAGGGAGACAGGCCCGAAGAAGCTTTCTTT. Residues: CSVEGDRPEEAFF.

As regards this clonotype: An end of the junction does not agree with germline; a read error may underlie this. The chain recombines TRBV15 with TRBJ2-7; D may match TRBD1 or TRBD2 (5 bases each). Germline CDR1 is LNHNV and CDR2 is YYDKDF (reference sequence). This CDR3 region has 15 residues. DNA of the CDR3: TGTGCCAGCAGCGCCGACTTGGGGGATCGCTACGAGCAGTACTTC. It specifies CASSADLGDRYEQYF.